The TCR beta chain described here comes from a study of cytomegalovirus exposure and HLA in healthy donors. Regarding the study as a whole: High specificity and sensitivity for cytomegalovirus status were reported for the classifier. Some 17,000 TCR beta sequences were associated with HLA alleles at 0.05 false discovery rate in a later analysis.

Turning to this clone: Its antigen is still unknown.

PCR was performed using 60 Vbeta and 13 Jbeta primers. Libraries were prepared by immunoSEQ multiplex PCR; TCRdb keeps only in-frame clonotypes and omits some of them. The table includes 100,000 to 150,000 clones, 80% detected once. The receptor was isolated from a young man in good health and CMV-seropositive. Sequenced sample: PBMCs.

Here the CDR3 reads CASSEPQGPYTF. The CDR3 nucleotides read TGTGCCAGCAGTGAACCTCAGGGCCCCTACACCTTC. The chain links TRBV6-1 to TRBJ1-2; tentative D call: TRBD1 (5 bases). The V gene lost 2 bases and the J gene lost 10 bases, with 11 bases spanning the gap. CDR1 and CDR2 from the germline V gene are MNHNS and SASEGT. The CDR3 is 12 residues long.